These 4 T cell receptor beta chains originate from one sample sequenced in a study of cytomegalovirus exposure and HLA in healthy donors. Primers included in the PCR were 60 Vbeta and 13 Jbeta primers. Sequenced by immunoSEQ multiplex PCR; TCRdb stores in-frame clones only, minus some. The top ten hold 4.5% of the sample, which has around 140,000 clones, over 70% seen once. The sequenced material came from PBMCs. Every receptor here comes from a man aged 40-50 years in good health and CMV-seronegative.

The chain has TRBV4-3 and TRBJ2-5; 9 nucleotides match TRBD1. The CDR3 extends over 15 amino acids. CDR1 is LGHNA and CDR2 is YSLEER in the germline V gene. Germline trimming cut 4 bases from V and 4 bases from J; bases unmatched to any gene: 7. Here the CDR3 reads CASSLGQGWSETQYF. CDR3 DNA: TGCGCCAGCAGCCTCGGACAGGGGTGGTCAGAGACCCAGTACTTC.

V and J are TRBV11-2 and TRBJ2-7; 7 bases fit TRBD2. This CDR3 has 14 amino acids. V lost 3 bases to trimming and J lost 0 bases; unmatched junction nucleotides: 2. CDR1 is SGHAT, CDR2 FQNNGV, per germline. For the CDR3, the DNA is TGTGCCAGCAGCTTTGGGACTACCTCCTACGAGCAGTACTTC. Amino acid sequence: CASSFGTTSYEQYF.

This clone has only a few counts. The J gene is TRBJ2-2, the V gene TRBV7-2, with 8 bases fitting TRBD1. The CDR3 contains 15 residues. V gave up 4 bases and J gave up 8 bases; unmatched junction bases: 9. The germline V gene has CDR1 SGHTA and CDR2 FQGNSA. CDR3 coding DNA: TGTGCCAGCAGCTACATACAGGGGGGAGCGGGGGAGCTGTTTTTT. Translated, it gives CASSYIQGGAGELFF.

The sample holds one count of this clone. This chain connects TRBV2 to TRBJ2-1; 14 positions match TRBD2. This CDR3 spans 17 amino acids. V shed 5 bases, J shed 7 bases, and the junction held 10 bases outside the gene matches. Germline V gives CDR1 SNHLY, CDR2 FYNNEI. The CDR3 nucleotides read TGTGCCAGCAGTCGACGAGGACTAGCGGGGGGCGGGAATGAGCAGTTCTTC. It translates to CASSRRGLAGGGNEQFF.